This record covers a single TCR beta chain. This record comes from a study of blood T cell repertoires in COVID-19. TCRdb's copy holds only in-frame clones and misses some; the assay was immunoSEQ multiplex PCR. The sample includes roughly 180,000 clones, more than 65% of them seen just once. In germline, CDR1 is MGHRA, CDR2 YSYEKL. Germline trimming cut 4 bases from V and 4 bases from J; bases unmatched to any gene: 8. This CDR3 has 16 amino acids. V is TRBV4-1 and J is TRBJ2-7, with 12 bases lining up with TRBD2. This receptor was identified in a man in his fifties or sixties who had recovered from COVID-19. Sequencing was carried out using PBMCs or T cells enriched from blood (not recorded which). The CDR3 DNA follows: TGCGCCAGCAGCCCTGGACTAGCGGGATCTCGATACGAGCAGTACTTC. Residues: CASSPGLAGSRYEQYF.